These 16 T cell receptor beta chains were sequenced from one sample in a study of T cell changes during pregnancy in multiple sclerosis. Repertoires were generated with immunoSEQ multiplex PCR, while TCRdb's copy carries only in-frame clones and drops some. Found here are about 30,000 clones, just over 90% of them singletons; the top ten hold around 4.5%. The specimen comprised peripheral blood, sampled in the second trimester of pregnancy. Source of these receptors: a female donor in good health, enrolled as a control in a pregnancy study.

The chain uses TRBV27 and TRBJ2-1; perhaps TRBD2 as D (6 bases). The V gene lost 4 bases and the J gene lost 10 bases, with 17 bases spanning the gap. The germline V gene has CDR1 MNHEY and CDR2 SMNVEV (reference sequence). The CDR3 is 14 amino acids. The CDR3 loop reads CASSWGLGGPEQFF. In nucleotides, the CDR3 is TGTGCCAGCAGTTGGGGACTCGGGGGTCCAGAGCAGTTCTTC.

The chain joins TRBV15 to TRBJ1-6; a possible D gene is TRBD1 (5 bases). The CDR3 contains 17 residues. CDR1 is LNHNV and CDR2 is YYDKDF in the germline V gene (reference sequence). CDR3 DNA: TGTGCGACACCGGGCACCACCTACGGGGGAGAAGCTTCACCCCTCCACTTT. Amino acid sequence: CATPGTTYGGEASPLHF.

CDR3: CASSLEGTGEAFF. Written as DNA, the CDR3 is TGTGCCAGCAGCTTAGAGGGGACAGGGGAAGCTTTCTTT. V is TRBV7-9 and J is TRBJ1-1; 9 nucleotides line up with TRBD1. This CDR3 spans 13 amino acids. Per germline, CDR1 SEHNR and CDR2 FQNEAQ (reference sequence). V gave up 1 base and J gave up 8 bases; unmatched junction bases: 2.

The V gene is TRBV6-5, the J gene TRBJ1-1, with D unresolved. The CDR3 has 14 amino acids. The V gene lost 7 bases and the J gene lost 1 base, with 13 bases spanning the gap. Germline loops: CDR1 MNHEY, CDR2 SVGAGI. The CDR3 nucleotides are TGTGCCAGCATCCCAGGCCTTTCGAACACTGAAGCTTTCTTT. The encoded protein is CASIPGLSNTEAFF.

This sequence joins TRBV4-1 and TRBJ1-6; D gene uncertain. V lost 1 base and J 6 bases, leaving 10 bases between the germline ends. The CDR3 is made up of 15 amino acids. Germline CDR1 and CDR2: MGHRA and YSYEKL. The CDR3 sequence: CASSQGLRGNSPLHF. In DNA form, the CDR3 reads TGCGCCAGCAGCCAAGGGCTAAGAGGTAATTCACCCCTCCACTTT.

The chain employs TRBV30 and TRBJ2-5, with D possibly matching TRBD2 (5 bases). CDR3 size: 10 residues. In germline, CDR1 is GTSNPN, CDR2 SVGIG (reference sequence). CDR3 DNA: TGTGCACGGGGCCAAGAGACCCAGTACTTC. This encodes CARGQETQYF.

The V call is TRBV2, the J call TRBJ1-5; perhaps TRBD1 as D (6 bases). Per the germline V gene, CDR1 is SNHLY and CDR2 is FYNNEI. This CDR3 comprises 15 residues. V lost 7 bases, J lost 3 bases, and 16 bases lay in between. CDR3 loop: CASKSGATLNQPQHF. In DNA, the CDR3 is TGTGCCAGCAAATCAGGGGCTACCCTCAATCAGCCCCAGCATTTT.

The chain combines TRBV7-9 with TRBJ1-5; 7 positions match TRBD1. The trim removed 2 bases at V and 3 bases at J, leaving 4 bases unmatched. Looked up from germline, CDR1 is SEHNR and CDR2 is FQNEAQ (reference sequence). CDR3 length: 15 residues. CDR3 residues: CASSLTGQTNQPQHF. The CDR3 bases are TGTGCCAGCAGCTTAACGGGACAGACCAATCAGCCCCAGCATTTT.

This rearrangement joins TRBV6-5 to TRBJ2-2; D possibly corresponds to TRBD1 (7 bases). This CDR3 has 16 amino acids. Deletions cut 2 bases from V and 0 bases from J, with 10 bases between. CDR1 is MNHEY, CDR2 SVGAGI, per germline. The CDR3 is CASSYGGTANTGELFF. The CDR3, as DNA: TGTGCCAGCAGTTACGGCGGGACAGCGAACACCGGGGAGCTGTTTTTT.

The gene calls are TRBV6-5 and TRBJ2-1, with 11 bases lining up with TRBD2. Looked up from germline, CDR1 is MNHEY and CDR2 is SVGAGI. Trimming cost V 6 bases and J 8 bases; bases outside gene matches: 6. The CDR3 sequence is 14 residues long. In nucleotides, the CDR3 is TGTGCCAGCAGGTTAGCGGGGGGGCCCGATGAGCAGTTCTTC. It translates to CASRLAGGPDEQFF.

The chain's CDR3 is CASSLEGIAKNIQYF. DNA for the CDR3: TGTGCCAGCAGCTTAGAGGGGATAGCCAAAAACATTCAGTACTTC. The chain uses TRBV7-2 and TRBJ2-4; D is perhaps TRBD1 (5 bases). CDR3 length: 15 residues. Trimming removed 1 base at V and 0 bases at J, with 7 bases between. Germline CDR1 reads SGHTA; CDR2 reads FQGNSA.

This rearrangement joins TRBV7-3 to TRBJ2-5, with D tentatively TRBD1 (6 bases). V was pared by 3 bases and J by 3 bases, with 14 bases between. Germline CDR1 SGHTA, CDR2 FQGTGA. This CDR3 is built from 15 residues. DNA for the CDR3: TGTGCCAGCAGCTTCGGGGCAGGGGAAAAAGAGACCCAGTACTTC. This encodes CASSFGAGEKETQYF. Supplemented by reference TRBV7-3 and TRBJ2-5, the full variable domain reads GAGVSQTPSNKVTEKGKYVELRCDPISGHTALYWYRQSLGQGPEFLIYFQGTGAADDSGLPNDRFFAVRPEGSVSTLKIQRTERGDSAVYLCASSFGAGEKETQYFGPGTRLLVL.

The chain carries TRBV4-1 and TRBJ2-3, with TRBD2 identical over 9 bases. V was pared by 2 bases and J by 5 bases, with 11 bases of the junction left unmatched. Germline V gives CDR1 MGHRA, CDR2 YSYEKL. CDR3 length: 17 residues. In nucleotides, the CDR3 is TGCGCCAGCAGCCAATCCGGGGCGGGAGGGCCGGGAGATACGCAGTATTTT. It encodes CASSQSGAGGPGDTQYF.

V is TRBV2 and J is TRBJ2-1, with a tentative D call TRBD2 (6 bases). V was clipped by 0 bases and J by 4 bases, with 16 bases between them. This CDR3 spans 17 amino acids. Germline V gene data show CDR1 as SNHLY and CDR2 as FYNNEI. The CDR3 DNA reads as TGTGCCAGCAGTGAAGCGCTACCCTTTGCGGGGTACAATGAGCAGTTCTTC. Protein sequence: CASSEALPFAGYNEQFF.

The chain recombines TRBV11-2 with TRBJ2-7, with D perhaps matching TRBD2 (5 bases). The germline V and J ends were trimmed by 5 bases and 2 bases, with 13 bases remaining between them. The CDR3 contains 14 residues. From germline, CDR1 is SGHAT and CDR2 FQNNGV. CDR3 sequence reads: CASSIQRLAYEQYF. The CDR3 DNA is TGTGCCAGCAGCATCCAGCGGTTAGCCTACGAGCAGTACTTC. Combining the CDR3 with reference TRBV11-2 and TRBJ2-7 gives the whole variable domain EAGVAQSPRYKIIEKRQSVAFWCNPISGHATLYWYQQILGQGPKLLIQFQNNGVVDDSQLPKDRFSAERLKGVDSTLKIQPAKLEDSAVYLCASSIQRLAYEQYFGPGTRLTVT.

The rearrangement uses TRBV19 and TRBJ1-5; possible D gene TRBD1, 5 bases. Germline CDR1 is LNHDA and CDR2 is SQIVND (reference sequence). V dropped 1 base and J dropped 5 bases, with 6 bases sitting between them. The CDR3 contains 13 residues. CDR3: CASSIGGDQPQHF. DNA of the CDR3: TGTGCCAGTAGTATAGGGGGGGATCAGCCCCAGCATTTT.